The 14 T cell receptor beta chains given below trace back to one sample, sequenced in a study of cytomegalovirus exposure and HLA in healthy donors. The PCR employed 60 Vbeta primers together with 13 Jbeta primers. Produced via immunoSEQ multiplex PCR; TCRdb's table is partial and in-frame only. This repertoire shows 150,000 to 200,000 clones, approximately 72% found once; its top ten account for around 7%. The sample taken for sequencing was PBMCs. The receptor source for this set is a man aged 35 to 55 in good health and CMV-seropositive.

The genes are TRBV6-5 and TRBJ1-2; 7 bases match TRBD1. The CDR3 spans 13 residues. The germline CDR1 and CDR2 sequences are MNHEY and SVGAGI. The V and J ends lost 5 bases and 7 bases, in that order; junction bases with no gene match: 7. The CDR3 is CASSPDRVFGYTF. As DNA, the CDR3 is TGTGCCAGCAGTCCTGACAGGGTATTTGGCTACACCTTC.

The V and J genes are TRBV5-1 and TRBJ2-7; 9 nucleotides agree with TRBD1. The ends lost 0 bases at V and 5 bases at J; junction bases unmatched: 9. The CDR3 loop spans 16 amino acids. Germline CDR1 reads SGHRS; CDR2 reads YFSETQ. The chain's CDR3 is CASSLALGTGFNEQYF. CDR3 coding DNA: TGCGCCAGCAGCTTGGCCCTGGGGACAGGGTTCAACGAGCAGTACTTC.

The chain carries TRBV6-5 and TRBJ2-7; weak D call: TRBD1 (6 bases). V dropped 6 bases and J dropped 2 bases, with 17 bases sitting between them. This CDR3 has 15 residues. Germline-derived CDR1 and CDR2 are MNHEY and SVGAGI. The CDR3 coding sequence is TGTGCCAGCAGCCCCCGGGACACCTCAACCTACGAGCAGTACTTC. This translates into CASSPRDTSTYEQYF.

The chain is built from TRBV19 and TRBJ1-2; 7 nucleotides line up with TRBD1. Looked up from germline, CDR1 is LNHDA and CDR2 is SQIVND (reference sequence). Losses at the gene ends were 5 bases for V and 0 bases for J; bases not matched to a gene: 9. The CDR3 runs 16 residues. The CDR3 nucleotides read TGTGCCAGTAGTCCCCGGACAGGACAGGCTAACTATGGCTACACCTTC. It encodes CASSPRTGQANYGYTF.

J is TRBJ1-6 and V is TRBV30; a possible D gene is TRBD1 (5 bases). Germline V gene data show CDR1 as GTSNPN and CDR2 as SVGIG (reference sequence). The ends were cut back, 0 bases at V and 4 bases at J, with 16 bases in the middle. This CDR3 spans 17 amino acids. CDR3 residues: CAWSVNRGTDYNSPLHF. CDR3 bases: TGTGCCTGGAGTGTAAACCGGGGGACTGATTATAATTCACCCCTCCACTTT. Based on the CDR3 plus reference TRBV30 and TRBJ1-6, the full variable domain is SQTIHQWPATLVQPVGSPLSLECTVEGTSNPNLYWYRQAAGRGLQLLFYSVGIGQISSEVPQNLSASRPQDRQFILSSKKLLLSDSGFYLCAWSVNRGTDYNSPLHFGNGTRLTVT.

A few counts support this clone. The chain has TRBV27 and TRBJ1-1; D is possibly TRBD1 (6 bases). Between the trimmed V and J ends, which lost 5 bases and 3 bases, there was a span of 13 bases. CDR3 length: 14 amino acids. Germline V gene sequence: CDR1 MNHEY, CDR2 SMNVEV (reference sequence). The CDR3 loop is CASSPNRVHTEAFF. DNA of the CDR3: TGTGCCAGCAGTCCCAACAGGGTTCACACTGAAGCTTTCTTT.

V is TRBV4-2 and J is TRBJ1-2, with 8 bases lining up with TRBD1. This CDR3 contains 15 residues. Trimming removed 4 bases from V and 6 bases from J; junction bases left unmatched: 10. CDR1 and CDR2 (germline): LGHNA, YNFKEQ. The CDR3 sequence is CASSLDRGRGHGYTF. The CDR3 nucleotides are TGTGCCAGCAGCCTAGACAGGGGCAGGGGCCATGGCTACACCTTC.

The V gene is TRBV7-8, the J gene TRBJ2-1, with D maybe TRBD1 (6 bases). V was trimmed by 2 bases and J by 3 bases, leaving 14 bases between them. Germline CDR1 reads SGHVS; CDR2 reads FQNEAQ. The CDR3 sequence is 16 residues long. The CDR3 DNA is TGTGCCAGCAGCTTAAGGGACGGACAGCTCTACAATGAGCAGTTCTTC. The encoded protein is CASSLRDGQLYNEQFF.

The chain has TRBV7-9 and TRBJ2-5; tentative D call: TRBD1 (6 bases). CDR3 length: 18 amino acids. Deletions cut 5 bases from V and 5 bases from J, with 27 bases between. Germline V gene lookup returns CDR1 SEHNR and CDR2 FQNEAQ (reference sequence). CDR3 in DNA: TGTGCCAGCAGCGCACCCCGGGACACCGGACCGCGAAACGAGACCCAGTACTTC. Protein sequence: CASSAPRDTGPRNETQYF.

The genes are TRBV19 and TRBJ1-3; weak D call: TRBD1 (5 bases). V lost 5 bases to trimming and J lost 4 bases, with 24 bases between them. CDR1 is LNHDA and CDR2 is SQIVND in the germline V gene (reference sequence). There are 18 residues in the CDR3. The CDR3 is CASSSQGFSSRLGNTIYF. The CDR3 DNA is TGTGCCAGTAGTTCCCAGGGTTTTTCATCTAGGCTCGGAAACACCATATATTTT.

This sequence joins TRBV30 and TRBJ1-1; D is ambiguous. V dropped 2 bases and J dropped 0 bases, with 7 bases sitting between them. The CDR3 spans 13 residues. The germline gives CDR1 GTSNPN, CDR2 SVGIG (reference sequence). CDR3 in amino acids: CAWSSRLNTEAFF. The CDR3 DNA reads TGTGCCTGGAGTTCTCGTCTGAACACTGAAGCTTTCTTT.

J is TRBJ1-6 and V is TRBV4-3, with 11 bases that match TRBD1. The CDR3 extends over 18 amino acids. Germline values: CDR1 LGHNA, CDR2 YSLEER. Trimming took 1 base from V and 5 from J; bases not matched to a gene: 7. For the CDR3, the DNA is TGCGCCAGCAGCCAAGTCCGGACAGGGGGCTCTAATAATTCACCCCTCCACTTT. This gives the protein CASSQVRTGGSNNSPLHF.

This chain connects TRBV5-4 to TRBJ2-7; 8 bases are a match to TRBD1. The CDR3 totals 14 residues. Looked up from germline, CDR1 is SGHNT and CDR2 is YYREEE (reference sequence). After removal of 3 bases from V and 1 base from J, the junction contained 3 bases not matched to a gene. Here the CDR3 reads CASSSDRGSYEQYF. The CDR3 DNA reads TGTGCCAGCAGCTCTGACAGGGGTTCCTACGAGCAGTACTTC. Combining the CDR3 with reference TRBV5-4 and TRBJ2-7 gives the whole variable domain ETGVTQSPTHLIKTRGQQVTLRCSSQSGHNTVSWYQQALGQGPQFIFQYYREEENGRGNFPPRFSGLQFPNYSSELNVNALELDDSALYLCASSSDRGSYEQYFGPGTRLTVT.

This sequence joins TRBV2 and TRBJ1-5, with TRBD1 identical over 7 bases. V shed 5 bases, J shed 3 bases, and the junction held 4 bases outside the gene matches. Germline V CDR1 and CDR2: SNHLY, FYNNEI. The CDR3 loop spans 14 amino acids. CDR3 DNA sequence: TGTGCCAGCAGTCCGGACAGGAACAATCAGCCCCAGCATTTT. It encodes CASSPDRNNQPQHF.